The entry that follows covers one TCR beta chain sequence. Its antigen is unknown. TCRdb keeps only in-frame clones here, not all; method: immunoSEQ multiplex PCR. This table has approximately 740,000 clones, 85% to 95% appearing once. This specimen comes from a study of shared clonotypes between healthy human individuals. Study outcomes and limitations: The sole specimen, blood, was sampled, and tissue repertoires likely differ. Limited genetic and exposure-history diversity came from having few donors.

Germline CDR1 PRHDT, CDR2 FYEKMQ (reference sequence). The CDR3 is 16 amino acids. Trimming cost V 0 bases and J 5 bases; bases outside gene matches: 4. Terminally differentiated effector memory CD45RA+ cells were excluded from the naive CD8 cells, which were CD45RO-negative and positively selected for CCR7. Input material: naive CD8+ T cells sorted from blood. The sequence was collected from a man aged 30-40 years in good health. The genes are TRBV13 and TRBJ2-3, with 11 bases lining up with TRBD2. The DNA of the CDR3 is TGTGCCAGCAGCTTAGGGGTAGCGGGAGGGCGAGATACGCAGTATTTT. Protein sequence: CASSLGVAGGRDTQYF.